These 30 T cell receptor beta chains came from one sample sequenced in a study of T cells after posttransplantation cyclophosphamide. The data were produced by immunoSEQ multiplex PCR, yet TCRdb's version contains in-frame clones alone and is incomplete. The profile covers under 7,500 clones, none occurring a single time. A marrow graft followed busulfan-fludarabine conditioning, with cyclophosphamide on days +3 and +4. The sequencing here drew on PBMCs, taken after allogeneic stem cell transplant with posttransplant cyclophosphamide. All receptors derive from a female patient aged 45-65 years who received an allogeneic stem cell transplant from an unrelated donor, was CMV-positive, and had acute GVHD only. Some of the T cells might come from the graft donor.

This clone was counted ten times or more. This chain connects TRBV7-6 to TRBJ2-2, with D unclear. Germline values: CDR1 SGHVS, CDR2 FNYEAQ. V dropped 2 bases and J dropped 3 bases, with 10 bases sitting between them. This CDR3 has 15 residues. The CDR3 protein is CASSLNVFDTGELFF. The CDR3 DNA reads as TGTGCCAGCAGCTTAAATGTATTTGACACCGGGGAGCTGTTTTTT.

This clone is medium-sized within its sample. The chain uses TRBV5-8 and TRBJ2-7, with D tentatively TRBD2 (5 bases). The CDR3 has 14 residues. Trimming removed 5 bases at V and 3 bases at J, with 15 bases between. Germline CDR1 is SGHTS and CDR2 is YDEGEE. Here the CDR3 reads CASRLRGNFYEQYF. The CDR3 region has the DNA TGTGCCAGCAGACTCCGGGGTAATTTCTACGAGCAGTACTTC.

Many counts were recorded for this clone. The chain recombines TRBV7-6 with TRBJ2-3; D is ambiguous. V was pared by 4 bases and J by 0 bases, with 8 bases between. Germline assignment: CDR1 SGHVS and CDR2 FNYEAQ. The CDR3 totals 14 residues. The chain's CDR3 is CASSSPTSTDTQYF. The CDR3 DNA is TGTGCCAGCAGCTCACCCACTAGCACAGATACGCAGTATTTT.

V and J are TRBV7-2 and TRBJ2-7; 11 positions agree with TRBD2. V lost 3 bases and J lost 6; bases outside the gene matches: 10. The CDR3 totals 16 residues. Germline V CDR1 and CDR2: SGHTA, FQGNSA. CDR3 DNA: TGTGCCAGCAGCTTTCTTACAGGGACTAGCGGCAGCGAGCAGTACTTC. Translation: CASSFLTGTSGSEQYF.

This clone was recorded many times. The chain links TRBV12-5 to TRBJ2-7; 8 bases align to TRBD2. Germline-derived CDR1 and CDR2 are LGHNT and FRNRAP. V was clipped by 6 bases and J by 1 base; unmatched bases: 14. The CDR3 loop spans 17 amino acids. The CDR3 nucleotides read TGTGCTAGTGGGTTTCAGAAGCAGCGGGAGTGGTCCTACGAGCAGTACTTC. Encoded protein: CASGFQKQREWSYEQYF.

In its sample, this clone was seen many times. The V call is TRBV5-6, the J call TRBJ1-5; D not resolved. CDR3 size: 12 residues. Germline CDR1 reads SGHDT; CDR2 reads YYEEEE. The ends were cut back, 4 bases at V and 7 bases at J, with 9 bases in the middle. DNA for the CDR3: TGTGCCAGCAGCCAAGGAGCCCAGCCCCAGCATTTT. This codes for CASSQGAQPQHF.

The chain couples TRBV7-8 to TRBJ2-7, with 8 bases that match TRBD2. V was pared by 7 bases and J by 0 bases, with 11 bases of the junction left unmatched. Germline values: CDR1 SGHVS, CDR2 FQNEAQ. The CDR3 contains 16 residues. Here the CDR3 reads CASTIYSGALSYEQYF. The CDR3 DNA follows: TGTGCCAGCACCATCTATAGCGGGGCCCTCTCCTACGAGCAGTACTTC.

In this sample, this clone turned up many times. The genes are TRBV6-5 and TRBJ1-2; D gene uncertain. This CDR3 is 14 amino acids long. Germline V gene lookup returns CDR1 MNHEY and CDR2 SVGAGI. Trimming pared 5 bases from V and 4 bases from J, leaving 14 bases between. The CDR3 sequence is CASSPSWNSYGYTF. The CDR3 nucleotides are TGTGCCAGCAGTCCATCGTGGAACAGCTATGGCTACACCTTC.

This clone has only a few counts. The chain carries TRBV27 and TRBJ1-1; D is undetermined. The V and J ends lost 6 bases and 0 bases respectively, with 14 bases between them. Germline V CDR1 and CDR2: MNHEY, SMNVEV (reference sequence). CDR3 length equals 15 residues. For the CDR3, the DNA is TGTGCCAGCAGATCGTTGGGCACCTTGAACACTGAAGCTTTCTTT. The encoded protein is CASRSLGTLNTEAFF.

Relative to its sample, this clone is medium-sized (0.01 to 0.1%). The chain is built from TRBV4-3 and TRBJ1-1, with a tentative D call TRBD1 (5 bases). V was shortened by 2 bases and J by 6 bases, with 10 bases between the two germline ends. CDR1 is LGHNA, CDR2 YSLEER, per germline. The CDR3 loop spans 13 amino acids. The CDR3 here is CASSQFREAEAFF. The CDR3 bases are TGCGCCAGCAGCCAATTCAGGGAAGCTGAAGCTTTCTTT.

Ten or more counts support this clone. The CDR3, as DNA: TGTGCCAGCAGTCCAGGGGGCTCTGGAAACACCATATATTTT. It specifies CASSPGGSGNTIYF. The chain carries TRBV2 and TRBJ1-3, with 7 nucleotides matching TRBD1. Trimming removed 5 bases from V and 0 bases from J; junction bases left unmatched: 1. The CDR3 is made up of 14 amino acids. The germline V gene encodes CDR1 SNHLY and CDR2 FYNNEI.

This clone was seen more than once but under ten times. The V gene is TRBV11-2, the J gene TRBJ2-4; D unclear. The CDR3 spans 14 residues. Trimming removed 2 bases at V and 0 bases at J, with 5 bases between. Germline CDR1 is SGHAT and CDR2 is FQNNGV. Here the CDR3 DNA reads TGTGCCAGCAGCTTATTCGGAGCCAAAAACATTCAGTACTTC. Translation: CASSLFGAKNIQYF.

This clone was detected ten times or more. This chain's CDR3 is CASSQERRGGDTQYF. CDR3 bases: TGCGCCAGCAGCCAAGAACGGAGGGGGGGGGATACGCAGTATTTT. V and J are TRBV4-3 and TRBJ2-3; possibly TRBD2 for D (7 bases). The V and J ends lost 0 bases and 6 bases respectively, with 13 bases between them. Germline values: CDR1 LGHNA, CDR2 YSLEER. This CDR3 contains 15 residues.

This clone has ten or more counts. The rearrangement uses TRBV4-2 and TRBJ1-6, with D perhaps matching TRBD1 (5 bases). Germline V gene data show CDR1 as LGHNA and CDR2 as YNFKEQ. With 2 bases removed from V and 8 bases from J, the gap between germline ends came to 10 bases. This CDR3 spans 14 amino acids. The CDR3 coding sequence is TGTGCCAGCAGCCAAAGCCCAGGGTATTCACCCCTCCACTTT. Translation: CASSQSPGYSPLHF.

In its sample, this clone was seen many times. The rearrangement joins TRBV5-1 to TRBJ2-5; D possibly corresponds to TRBD1 (6 bases). Germline V gene data show CDR1 as SGHRS and CDR2 as YFSETQ. This CDR3 is built from 13 residues. The V gene lost 0 bases and the J gene lost 4 bases, with 7 bases spanning the gap. CDR3 sequence: CASSLGGGETQYF. DNA for the CDR3: TGCGCCAGCAGCTTGGGAGGGGGAGAGACCCAGTACTTC.

This clone was counted ten times or more. The gene calls are TRBV28 and TRBJ2-7, with 10 bases lining up with TRBD2. Trimming removed 7 bases from V and 0 bases from J; junction bases left unmatched: 6. Per germline, CDR1 MDHEN and CDR2 SYDVKM. The CDR3 loop spans 15 amino acids. The CDR3 reads CASTRPSGSSYEQYF. CDR3 in DNA: TGTGCCAGCACTCGACCTAGCGGGAGCTCCTACGAGCAGTACTTC.

Many counts were recorded for this clone. This rearrangement joins TRBV15 to TRBJ1-1; no clear D. The V end lost 4 bases, the J end lost 1 base, and 10 bases lay between the germline ends. Germline values: CDR1 LNHNV, CDR2 YYDKDF (reference sequence). This CDR3 spans 14 amino acids. The DNA of the CDR3 is TGTGCCACCAGCACCCGGGTTGAGAACACTGAAGCTTTCTTT. Residues: CATSTRVENTEAFF.

By sample share, this clone is medium-sized. The chain uses TRBV18 and TRBJ2-7; TRBD1 matches 8 bases. The germline gives CDR1 KGHSH, CDR2 LQKENI. The CDR3 consists of 15 residues. J lost 6 bases, V lost 6 bases, and 13 bases had no gene match. The CDR3 sequence is CASSTTGTGGSEQYF. As DNA, the CDR3 is TGTGCCAGCTCTACAACCGGGACAGGAGGATCCGAGCAGTACTTC.

This clone was observed at least ten times. The rearrangement uses TRBV5-1 and TRBJ2-5; 8 bases match TRBD2. V lost 2 bases and J lost 2; bases outside the gene matches: 5. Per germline, CDR1 SGHRS and CDR2 YFSETQ. The CDR3 consists of 15 residues. The CDR3 DNA reads as TGCGCCAGCAGCTTCACTGCGGGGGGACAAGAGACCCAGTACTTC. Amino acids: CASSFTAGGQETQYF.

The table lists this clone with many counts. The V and J genes are TRBV5-8 and TRBJ2-3; TRBD1 might be the D (6 bases). V dropped 4 bases and J dropped 3 bases, with 12 bases sitting between them. Germline V gives CDR1 SGHTS, CDR2 YDEGEE. This CDR3 spans 14 amino acids. The CDR3 loop is CASSPRTVTDTQYF. For the CDR3, the DNA is TGTGCCAGCAGCCCCCGGACAGTTACAGATACGCAGTATTTT.

This clone was recorded many times. The chain has TRBV30 and TRBJ2-1; no reliable D call. Germline V gene data show CDR1 as GTSNPN and CDR2 as SVGIG (reference sequence). V lost 2 bases to trimming and J lost 7 bases, with 3 bases between them. The CDR3 contains 10 residues. Here the CDR3 reads CAWSSNEQFF. Here the CDR3 DNA reads TGTGCCTGGAGTTCAAATGAGCAGTTCTTC.

This clone was detected ten times or more. The chain has TRBV19 and TRBJ2-2, with 9 bases that match TRBD2. CDR1 is LNHDA, CDR2 SQIVND, per germline (reference sequence). This CDR3 has 16 residues. Unmatched junction bases numbered 8, after V lost 8 bases and J lost 1 base. As DNA, the CDR3 is TGTGCCAGTCGTCAGGGACTAGCCGGGAACACCGGGGAGCTGTTTTTT. Its protein is CASRQGLAGNTGELFF.

This clone is categorized as medium-sized. Written as DNA, the CDR3 is TGTGCCAGCAGCTTACTAAACACTGAAGCTTTCTTT. Translating it yields CASSLLNTEAFF. The rearrangement links TRBV11-2 to TRBJ1-1; no clear D. Germline V gene data show CDR1 as SGHAT and CDR2 as FQNNGV. Between the trimmed V and J ends, which lost 2 bases and 2 bases, there was a span of 3 bases. CDR3 length: 12 amino acids.

This clone was detected ten times or more. V usage is TRBV7-2 and J usage is TRBJ2-2; tentatively, D is TRBD2 (6 bases). V was clipped by 6 bases and J by 1 base, with 12 bases between them. The CDR3 consists of 15 residues. Germline CDR1 reads SGHTA; CDR2 reads FQGNSA. CDR3 in DNA: TGTGCCAGCAGGAAAGCGGGTATGAACACCGGGGAGCTGTTTTTT. It yields the protein CASRKAGMNTGELFF.

This clone was detected many times. The V and J genes are TRBV4-1 and TRBJ2-4, with TRBD2 as a possible D gene (6 bases). The CDR3 is made up of 17 amino acids. Trimming took off 3 bases at V and 6 bases at J, with 21 bases between the two ends. The germline V gene encodes CDR1 MGHRA and CDR2 YSYEKL. The CDR3 region is CASSQGPLASGGNIQYF. In DNA form, the CDR3 reads TGCGCCAGCAGCCAGGGTCCCCTAGCGTCGGGTGGAAACATTCAGTACTTC.

This clone was counted ten times or more. The chain links TRBV5-4 to TRBJ2-7; possibly TRBD1 for D (7 bases). The CDR3 loop spans 13 amino acids. V lost 4 bases to trimming and J lost 3 bases, with 11 bases between them. Germline lookup yields CDR1 SGHNT and CDR2 YYREEE (reference sequence). The DNA of the CDR3 is TGTGCCAGCAGCCACAGGGGAGGCTACGAGCAGTACTTC. This gives the protein CASSHRGGYEQYF.

This clone was seen a few times. V and J are TRBV19 and TRBJ1-6; a possible D gene is TRBD1 (6 bases). This CDR3 has 14 amino acids. Germline CDR1 LNHDA, CDR2 SQIVND (reference sequence). The germline V and J ends were trimmed by 7 bases and 7 bases, with 14 bases remaining between them. CDR3 region: CASTLQGKNSPLHF. The CDR3 region has the DNA TGTGCCAGTACCCTACAGGGAAAAAATTCACCCCTCCACTTT.

CDR3 protein: CASSLTGVAYNSPLHF. In DNA, the CDR3 is TGTGCCAGCAGTTTGACAGGGGTAGCCTATAATTCACCCCTCCACTTT. The chain carries TRBV27 and TRBJ1-6, with TRBD1 identical over 8 bases. CDR3 length equals 16 residues. The germline CDR1 and CDR2 sequences are MNHEY and SMNVEV (reference sequence). Trimming removed 3 bases from V and 2 bases from J; junction bases left unmatched: 3.

This clone was observed many times. At the DNA level, this CDR3 is encoded by other sequences in the same sample as well. The J gene is TRBJ2-3, the V gene TRBV28; 11 bases align to TRBD2. V lost 4 bases, J lost 2 bases, and 14 bases stayed unmatched. This CDR3 has 19 residues. Germline V gene lookup returns CDR1 MDHEN and CDR2 SYDVKM. CDR3 loop: CASSSRTSGREWNTDTQYF. CDR3 sequence (DNA): TGTGCCAGCAGTTCCCGTACTAGCGGGAGAGAATGGAACACAGATACGCAGTATTTT.

With regard to this clone: A much larger clone lies a single base off, so this may be a read error. The rearrangement uses TRBV4-3 and TRBJ2-3; 10 nucleotides agree with TRBD2. The V and J ends lost 0 bases and 8 bases, in that order; junction bases with no gene match: 11. Per germline, CDR1 LGHNA and CDR2 YSLEER. CDR3 size: 17 residues. CDR3 DNA: TGCGCCAGCAGCCAAGATTGGGCTAGCGGGAGAGGAGGTACGCAGTATTTT. Its translation is CASSQDWASGRGGTQYF.